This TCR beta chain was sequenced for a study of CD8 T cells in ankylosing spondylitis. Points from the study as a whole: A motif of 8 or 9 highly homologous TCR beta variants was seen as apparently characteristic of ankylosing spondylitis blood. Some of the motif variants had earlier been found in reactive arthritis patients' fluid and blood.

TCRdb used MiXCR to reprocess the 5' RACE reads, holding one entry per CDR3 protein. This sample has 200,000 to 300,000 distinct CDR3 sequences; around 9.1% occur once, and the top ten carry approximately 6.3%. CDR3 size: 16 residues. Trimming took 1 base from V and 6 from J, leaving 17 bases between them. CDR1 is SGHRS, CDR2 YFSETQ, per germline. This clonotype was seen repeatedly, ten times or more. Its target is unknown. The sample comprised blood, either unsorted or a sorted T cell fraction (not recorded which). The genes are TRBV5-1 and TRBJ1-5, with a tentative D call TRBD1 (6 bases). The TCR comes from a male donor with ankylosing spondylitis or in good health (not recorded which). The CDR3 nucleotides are TGCGCCAGCAGCTTGTCAGGAGGGGGGGGCGGTCAGCCCCAGCATTTT. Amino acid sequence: CASSLSGGGGGQPQHF.